This T cell receptor beta chain was recorded in a study of blood T cells in healthy people across ages. PCR was performed a second time for roughly 6 to 12 cycles using a sample-barcoded 5' primer and a J-beta primer mix. TCRdb called the 5' RACE reads again in MiXCR, with one record for every CDR3 protein. The table lists some 1.4 million distinct CDR3 sequences, 42% of them singletons. Study-level results: Researchers judged that diversity estimates from one million T cells fell short of true values. A strong correlation was found between TCR beta diversity and the percentage of naive T cells.

Points on this clonotype: As yet, its antigen is unknown.

CDR1 is MGHRA, CDR2 YSYEKL, per germline. V dropped 4 bases and J dropped 0 bases, with 12 bases sitting between them. The CDR3 contains 15 residues. The chain uses TRBV4-1 and TRBJ1-1; D ambiguous. The specimen sequenced was blood. The clonotype originates from a woman aged 18-29 years in good health. The CDR3 sequence: CASSLGGVMNTEAFF. CDR3 DNA sequence: TGCGCCAGCAGCCTGGGCGGCGTTATGAACACTGAAGCTTTCTTT.